The T cell receptor (beta chain) under discussion was sequenced for a study of shared T cell receptors in the human thymus. Generated by immunoSEQ multiplex PCR, the TCRdb table keeps only in-frame clones and is missing some. The sample has about 610,000 clones; 88% are singletons. The J segment lost 4 bases and the V segment lost 0 bases, leaving 8 bases of the junction unmatched. The CDR3 has 17 residues. CDR1 LGHNA and CDR2 YSLEER come from the germline V gene. These same records also appear under a second study, on human thymus T cells. That paper notes: Reports from related research described highly overlapping thymic repertoires among unrelated individuals.

Sequencing was done on a sample of thymocytes. The origin of this receptor is a boy under two years old with a congenital heart defect. V and J are TRBV4-3 and TRBJ2-7, with 11 bases that match TRBD2. CDR3 in amino acids: CASSQDASGRRGYEQYF. The CDR3 DNA sequence: TGCGCCAGCAGCCAAGATGCTAGCGGGAGGAGGGGGTACGAGCAGTACTTC.